Sequencing of this T cell receptor (beta chain) was carried out in a study of shared clonotypes between healthy human individuals. Study outcomes and limitations: Inspection by rarefaction showed sorted-subset sequencing to be incomplete despite large depth. The study generally estimated greater richness for naive than memory subsets.

Turning to this clone: Its antigen is as yet unknown.

The length of the CDR3 is 17 residues. V was shortened by 2 bases and J by 0 bases, with 16 bases between the two germline ends. Looked up from germline, CDR1 is SGHAT and CDR2 is FQNNGV. Profiled with immunoSEQ multiplex PCR; TCRdb holds only in-frame clones, not every one. In the table there are about 2.3 million clones, just under 95% of which are singletons. The study enrolled healthy HIV-negative adults without recent acute infections or vaccinations as donors. The chain couples TRBV11-2 to TRBJ1-1; D is possibly TRBD1 (5 bases). This TCR was sampled from a man aged 18 to 35 in good health. Some clones in this sample may be carry-over from other donors' samples. The sample comprised naive CD4+ T cells from PBMCs. The sample's subset: CD45RA+ positively selected. CDR3 sequence (DNA): TGTGCCAGCAGCTTATTGGGGCCGACTCAACTGAACACTGAAGCTTTCTTT. The encoded protein is CASSLLGPTQLNTEAFF.